This T cell receptor beta chain was obtained from a study of metastatic and nonmetastatic thyroid tumors. TCRdb redid the clone calls on the PCR reads using MiXCR. The table includes tens of thousands of clones, under 15% detected once. There were no patients who had received any treatment before thyroid surgery. This clone was counted many times. The CDR3 consists of 13 residues. Germline-derived CDR1 and CDR2 are DFQATT and SNEGSKA (reference sequence). The trim removed 7 bases at V and 6 bases at J, leaving 4 bases unmatched. The sequenced sample consisted of blood. The clonotype comes from a female donor with papillary thyroid cancer or a benign thyroid nodule (not recorded which). Some clones in this sample may be carry-over from other donors' samples. This rearrangement joins TRBV20-1 to TRBJ2-1, with TRBD2 matching over 12 bases. The chain's CDR3 is CSEASGRGNEQFF. In DNA form, the CDR3 reads TGCAGTGAGGCTAGCGGGAGGGGCAATGAGCAGTTCTTC.